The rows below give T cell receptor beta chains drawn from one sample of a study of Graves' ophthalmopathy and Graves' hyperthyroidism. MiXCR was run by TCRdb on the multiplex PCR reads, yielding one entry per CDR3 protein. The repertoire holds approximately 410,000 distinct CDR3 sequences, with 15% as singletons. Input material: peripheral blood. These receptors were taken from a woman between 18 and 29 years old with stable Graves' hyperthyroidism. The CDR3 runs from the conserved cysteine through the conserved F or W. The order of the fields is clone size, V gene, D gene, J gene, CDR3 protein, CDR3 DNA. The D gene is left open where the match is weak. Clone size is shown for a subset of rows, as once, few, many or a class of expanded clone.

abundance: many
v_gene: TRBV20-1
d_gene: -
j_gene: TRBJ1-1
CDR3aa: CSARDRIGRRNTEAFF
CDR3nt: TGCAGTGCTAGAGATAGGATAGGCAGACGGAACACTGAAGCTTTCTTT

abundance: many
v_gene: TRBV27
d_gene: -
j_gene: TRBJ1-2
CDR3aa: CASSLWGSDGYTF
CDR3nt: TGTGCCAGCAGTTTATGGGGTAGTGATGGCTACACCTTC

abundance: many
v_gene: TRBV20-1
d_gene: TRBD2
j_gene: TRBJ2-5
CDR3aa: CSARGGGQETQYF
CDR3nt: TGCAGTGCTAGAGGCGGGGGGCAAGAGACCCAGTACTTC

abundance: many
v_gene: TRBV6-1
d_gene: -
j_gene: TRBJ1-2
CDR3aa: CASSEVPDGRDGYTF
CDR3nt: TGTGCCAGCAGTGAAGTGCCAGACGGTCGCGATGGCTACACCTTC

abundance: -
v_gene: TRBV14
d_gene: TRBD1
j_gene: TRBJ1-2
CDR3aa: CASNGQAGYTF
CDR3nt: TGTGCCAGCAACGGACAGGCGGGCTACACCTTC

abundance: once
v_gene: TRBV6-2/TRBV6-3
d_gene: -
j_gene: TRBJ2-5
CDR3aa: CASSPPRYTRQETQYF
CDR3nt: TGTGCCAGCAGCCCACCCCGGTACACACGACAAGAGACCCAGTACTTC

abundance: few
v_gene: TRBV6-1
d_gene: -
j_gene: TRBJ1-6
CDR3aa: CASGINSPLHF
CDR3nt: TGTGCCAGCGGGATAAATTCACCCCTCCACTTT

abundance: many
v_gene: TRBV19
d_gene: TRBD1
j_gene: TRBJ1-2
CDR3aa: CASSQGQVNGYTF
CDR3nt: TGTGCCAGTAGTCAGGGACAGGTTAATGGCTACACCTTC

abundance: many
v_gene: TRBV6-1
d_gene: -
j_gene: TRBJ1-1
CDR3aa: CASSEARFRGEAFF
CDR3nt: TGTGCCAGCAGTGAAGCGCGATTCAGGGGCGAAGCTTTCTTT

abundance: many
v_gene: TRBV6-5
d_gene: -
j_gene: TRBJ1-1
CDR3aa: CASSYGGADTEAFF
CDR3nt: TGTGCCAGCAGTTACGGGGGGGCCGACACTGAAGCTTTCTTT

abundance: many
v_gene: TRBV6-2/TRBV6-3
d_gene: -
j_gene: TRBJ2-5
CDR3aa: CASSDRQETQYF
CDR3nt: TGTGCCAGCAGTGACAGGCAAGAGACCCAGTACTTC

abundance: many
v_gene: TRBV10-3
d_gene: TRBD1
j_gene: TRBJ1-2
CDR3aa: CAISDSTGFGGYTF
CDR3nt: TGTGCCATCAGTGATTCGACAGGGTTCGGTGGCTACACCTTC

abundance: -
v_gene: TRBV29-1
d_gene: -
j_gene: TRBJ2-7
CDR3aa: CSVHTSAYEQYF
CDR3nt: TGCAGCGTACATACATCGGCCTACGAGCAGTACTTC

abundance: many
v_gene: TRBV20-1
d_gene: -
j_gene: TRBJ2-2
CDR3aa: CSARDNSAANTGELFF
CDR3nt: TGCAGTGCTAGAGATAACAGCGCTGCGAACACCGGGGAGCTGTTTTTT

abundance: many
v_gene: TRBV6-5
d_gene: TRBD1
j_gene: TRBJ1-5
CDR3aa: CASSWDRYSNQPQHF
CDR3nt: TGTGCCAGCAGTTGGGACAGGTATAGCAATCAGCCCCAGCATTTT

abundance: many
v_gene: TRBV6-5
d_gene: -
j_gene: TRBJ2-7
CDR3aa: CASSSRGGPTYEQYF
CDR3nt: TGTGCCAGCAGTTCCAGGGGGGGACCTACCTACGAGCAGTACTTC

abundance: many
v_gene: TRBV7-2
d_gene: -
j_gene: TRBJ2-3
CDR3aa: CASSPLATDTQYF
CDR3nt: TGTGCCAGCAGTCCTTTAGCCACAGATACGCAGTATTTT

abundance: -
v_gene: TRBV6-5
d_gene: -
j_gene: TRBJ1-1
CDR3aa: CASSSLSRASRGTEAFF
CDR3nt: TGTGCCAGCAGTTCTTTATCGAGGGCATCCCGGGGGACTGAAGCTTTCTTT

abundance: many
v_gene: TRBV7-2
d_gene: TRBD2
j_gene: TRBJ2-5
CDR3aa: CASSLAPGLAGFLETQYF
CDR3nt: TGTGCCAGCAGCTTAGCTCCCGGACTAGCGGGGTTCTTGGAGACCCAGTACTTC

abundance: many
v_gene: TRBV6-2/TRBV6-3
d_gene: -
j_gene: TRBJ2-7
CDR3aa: CASRPLPPGTQTTYEQYF
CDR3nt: TGTGCCAGCAGACCCCTCCCCCCCGGGACACAAACCACCTACGAGCAGTACTTC

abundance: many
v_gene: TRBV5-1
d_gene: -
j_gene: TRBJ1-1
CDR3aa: CASSFISAGMNTEAFF
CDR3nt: TGCGCCAGCAGCTTTATCTCTGCAGGCATGAACACTGAAGCTTTCTTT

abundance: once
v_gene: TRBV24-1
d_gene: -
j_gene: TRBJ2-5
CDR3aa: CATSDRGWETRYF
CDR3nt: TGTGCCACCAGTGACAGGGGTTGGGAGACCCGGTACTTC

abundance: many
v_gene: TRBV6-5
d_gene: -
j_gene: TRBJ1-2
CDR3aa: CASSYWDRNLFTENYTF
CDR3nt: TGTGCCAGCAGTTACTGGGACCGAAACCTCTTCACCGAGAACTACACCTTC

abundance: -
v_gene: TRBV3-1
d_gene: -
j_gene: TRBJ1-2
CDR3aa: CASSQESNVGSRILGYTF
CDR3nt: TGTGCCAGCAGCCAAGAATCGAACGTGGGGTCTCGCATTTTGGGCTACACCTTC

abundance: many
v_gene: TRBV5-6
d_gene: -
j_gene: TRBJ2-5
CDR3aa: CASSLAGQGLVPETQYF
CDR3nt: TGTGCCAGCAGCTTGGCCGGGCAAGGGCTAGTACCAGAGACCCAGTACTTC

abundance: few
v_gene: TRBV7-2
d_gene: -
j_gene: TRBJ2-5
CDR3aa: CASSEGKGRAETQYF
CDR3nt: TGTGCCAGCAGCGAAGGGAAAGGGAGAGCAGAGACCCAGTACTTC

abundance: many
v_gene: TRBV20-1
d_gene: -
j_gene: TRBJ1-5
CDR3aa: CSAFDGYNQPQHF
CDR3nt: TGCAGTGCCTTTGACGGGTACAATCAGCCCCAGCATTTT

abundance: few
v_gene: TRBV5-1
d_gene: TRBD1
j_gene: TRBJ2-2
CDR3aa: CASSLALDRRELFF
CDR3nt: TGCGCCAGCAGCTTGGCCTTGGACAGGCGGGAGCTGTTTTTT

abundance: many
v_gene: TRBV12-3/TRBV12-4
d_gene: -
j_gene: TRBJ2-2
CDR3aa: CASVPSGSGTGELFF
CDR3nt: TGTGCCAGCGTGCCCTCCGGGTCGGGCACCGGGGAGCTGTTTTTT